This TCR beta chain comes out of a study of cytomegalovirus exposure and HLA in healthy donors (dated by TCRdb to 2017 to 2019). For the study in its entirety: According to an earlier analysis of several hundred of the donors, about 179 million T cells yielded 90 million to 130 million unique TCR beta sequences and 276 Gb of sequence data. Using immunosequencing, the study profiled T cell repertoires from 500 to 800 subjects and related those repertoires to cytomegalovirus serostatus. Across about 370 genotyped donors of the cohort, an average of about 240,000 unique TCR beta nucleotide sequences per donor were sequenced, and roughly a sixth of those sequences were non-productive. Rather than drawing on any new phenotypic data, the later analysis identified candidate immune exposures from TCR beta sequences and the way those sequences occurred across donors. A separate validation cohort of 100 to 150 different subjects was used in addition to the roughly 670-subject first cohort. Typing coverage varied by locus: 629-630 donors for A, B, C, DRB1 and DQB1; approximately 560 for DQA1; more than 600 for DPA1; more than 450 for DPB1. HLA typing covered class I and class II loci at four-digit resolution. The aim of the study was to test whether cataloging public T cell receptors could identify signatures of past pathogen exposure. Donor age, sex, ethnicity and CMV serostatus were compiled together with the repertoire data. To decide whether each TCR beta V gene segment behaved as functional or pseudogenic, an earlier analysis of approximately 590 of the donors relied on high-throughput TCR beta sequencing. An early release that covered 640 HLA-typed donors contained approximately 320 gigabases of sequencing data and 80 million or so unique TCR sequences. The genetic ancestry cluster associated with self-reported Caucasian donors included over 80% of the 300 to 450 genotyped donors. High-throughput TCR immunosequencing, statistical association of individual TCRs with disease status, and machine learning were combined to predict cytomegalovirus infection status. A later analysis re-analyzed previously published TCR beta repertoires from 660 or so donors and added high-resolution HLA genotyping to study TCR occurrence patterns. Because of strong linkage in the cohort, four or five DR-DQ haplotypes were treated as single units for association and clustering. In a later genetic analysis, genome-wide SNP genotypes for about 65% of the 666 donors were used, and that subset was treated as a discovery cohort. Every discovery cohort repertoire had been produced on one sequencing platform. General conclusions and limits of the study: Only TCR beta chains were sequenced in this cohort, and the absence of alpha or paired-chain data limited detectable features. Specific HLA alleles were associated with some 15,000 TCR beta sequences at a false discovery rate of 0.05 in a later analysis. Roughly uniform sequencing depth across donors was assumed in presence/absence analyses, although this assumption may not hold. In vitro tests confirmed that three of the cytomegalovirus-associated TCR beta chains recognize cytomegalovirus antigens. A later genetic analysis associated a missense DCLRE1C variant with V-gene and J-gene trimming of TCR beta chains, and an independent cohort replicated the association. A further reported finding was that TCR beta sequences accurately predicted the HLA-A and HLA-B alleles for most subjects in the first cohort. Because some donors lacked HLA typing at each locus, the association tests relied only on the typed subset. Across donors, most TCR sequences were observed very rarely, whereas some public TCRs were present in many individuals. In a later analysis, the rate of TCR association differed among HLA loci, with DRB1 alleles having the most associated TCRs and HLA-C alleles having the fewest. According to a later analysis, parvovirus B19, influenza, CMV and Epstein-Barr virus appeared linked to several top co-occurrence clusters. In the study, some 160 TCR beta chains were listed as associated with cytomegalovirus. For the cohort, immune exposure information was limited to CMV serostatus. Strong co-occurrence of HLA alleles, especially DR and DQ, made assigning TCR associations to individual alleles difficult. In an earlier analysis of around 600 of the donors, most TCR beta V segments appeared in productive rearrangements about 90% or about 30% of the time, broadly matching IMGT annotations. A later analysis found that most CMV-associated TCR beta chains appeared HLA-restricted, with HLA associations seemingly driven largely by CMV exposure. Correlated functional status among segregating V segments might reflect linkage disequilibrium, but an unknown experimental factor could not be ruled out. The classifier was reported to diagnose cytomegalovirus status with high specificity and sensitivity in both the original cohort and the validation cohort. A later genetic analysis reported fewer N-insertions in productive TCRs among donors in an Asian-associated ancestry cluster than the approximately 700-donor mean. In a later analysis, HLA-associated TCR beta chains were found to be more clonally expanded and to have lower generation probabilities than equally common non-associated chains. Because counts were too low, about 15 rarely observed V segments, including chromosome 9 orphons, were left out of the earlier analysis of about 500 of the donors. The authors suggested that the approach could potentially be generalized to other disease states and immunological phenotypes. Because the 87-base-pair reads could not distinguish some IMGT-functional V segments, including TRBV6-2 and TRBV6-3, those segments were excluded. A group of highly shared sequence variants was considered likely to be a technical artifact of the sequencing pipeline.

The cohort comprised 666 healthy bone marrow donors. All cohort members were sampled while nominally healthy, although unrecorded immune exposures were likely present. The donor tested CMV seropositive, placing the donor among the 250 to 350 seropositive members of the cohort. Every donor gave a peripheral blood sample, and the peripheral blood mononuclear cells from that sample were used for TCR beta sequencing. Genomic DNA was extracted from the blood cell samples with the Qiagen DNeasy Blood Extraction Kit. Library prep was done by the immunoSEQ multiplex PCR assay. For the multiplex PCR, a mixture combining 60 forward primers for TCR Vbeta segments and 13 reverse primers for TCR Jbeta segments was used. The CDR3 region of rearranged TCR beta genes was amplified from genomic DNA with a multiplex PCR assay. The amplified TCR beta libraries were sequenced on the Illumina HiSeq System as 87-base-pair reads. Turning to the authors' computational methods: In a later analysis, roughly 80 million unique TCR beta chains were counted across the 650 to 700 repertoires, and roughly 11 million of these chains were shared by at least two donors. A nearest-neighbor algorithm error-corrected the raw reads and collapsed the reads into unique sequences, merging closely related sequences to remove PCR and sequencing errors. To assign V, D and J gene segments, CDR3 sequences were aligned to IMGT reference sequences. For a sequence to be retained, at least a six-nucleotide match to both a V gene segment and a J gene segment was required. A rearrangement was called productive if the CDR3 had no stop codons and remained in frame with V and J, and every other rearrangement was called non-productive. Following IMGT convention, CDR3 was defined as the stretch from the second conserved V-encoded cysteine up to the conserved J-encoded phenylalanine. In an earlier analysis of more than 550 of the donors, sequences lacking an unambiguous match to a single V gene segment were excluded. An earlier analysis of about 590 of the donors classified V segments as functional when productive rearrangements were above 56.7% and as segregating when the standard deviation between donors was above 5%. To diagnose cytomegalovirus status from the catalog of TCR beta chain sequences, a statistical classification framework was built. In a later analysis, TCR nucleotide sequences were compared against IMGT/GENE-DB human TR gene sequences so that V and J genes could be assigned. The TCRdist pipeline was used in a later analysis to assign CDR3 sequences and most-parsimonious VDJ recombination scenarios. In a later analysis, every TCR beta chain was defined by the combination of its CDR3 amino acid sequence and its V-gene family, and reads without a unique V-gene family were dropped. As a way to deal with suspected cross-contamination and a sequencing artifact, a later analysis dropped 592 nucleotide sequences that were highly shared and had low generation probability. In a later analysis, a clonal expansion index was calculated for each public chain from normalized within-repertoire ranks of inferred template counts. In a later analysis, generation probabilities were computed with a VDJ recombination model fitted to out-of-frame rearrangements, and the resulting probabilities were checked against IGoR. Hypergeometric tests were used in a later analysis to score TCR-TCR, TCR-HLA and TCR-CMV co-occurrence, with a repertoire-size bias correction applied to the TCR pairs. A later analysis estimated false discovery rates by permuting HLA or CMV assignments 20 times. In a later analysis, co-occurring TCRs were grouped with DBSCAN, and TCRdist sequence similarity was added when clustering was performed within HLA-allele-positive subsets. Co-occurrence clustering excluded repertoires with fewer than 30,000 or more than 120,000 public chains, plus five with anomalous nucleotide sharing. TCRdb obtained this table from immuneACCESS and retained in-frame rearrangements with V and J assigned. These tables miss some clones; where compared with another copy, unresolved V genes account for less than half of the shortfall, and the remainder is unexplained. That table is the source of V, J and clone size, and D and trimming were worked out from the DNA. The sample profile shows 110,000 or so clones; more than 75% of them were found once. 12% of the sample is taken by the ten largest.

V and J are trimmed by 5 bases and 2 bases, and the gene matches miss 1 base of the junction. The germline V gene yields MNHEY for CDR1 and SVGAGI for CDR2. The CDR3 has 14 amino acids, counting the end cysteine and phenylalanine. Only the CDR3 DNA stays, 42 bases, in frame from base 1. As for this clone: Its antigen remains undetermined. Qualities for individual bases were not recorded, and no much larger clone is one base off.

The sequencing input was PBMCs. The chain links TRBV6-5 with TRBJ1-3, with 9 junctional bases fitting TRBD1. The TCR sequence derives from a woman between 40 and 50 years old in good health and CMV-seropositive. In nucleotide form, the sequence is TGTGCCAGCAGTAGGACAGGGGCTGGAAACACCATATATTTT. The resulting protein is CASSRTGAGNTIYF.